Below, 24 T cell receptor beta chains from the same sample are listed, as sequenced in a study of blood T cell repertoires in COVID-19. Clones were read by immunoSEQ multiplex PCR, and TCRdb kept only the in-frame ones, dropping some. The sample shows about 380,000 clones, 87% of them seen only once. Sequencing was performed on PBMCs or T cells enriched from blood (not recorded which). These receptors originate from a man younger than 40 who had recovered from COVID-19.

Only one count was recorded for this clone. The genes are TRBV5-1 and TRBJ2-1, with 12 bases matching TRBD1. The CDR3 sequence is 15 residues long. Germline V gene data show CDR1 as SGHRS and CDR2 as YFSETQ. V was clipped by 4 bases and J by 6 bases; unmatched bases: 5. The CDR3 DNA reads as TGCGCCAGCAGCCTGGGACAGGGGGCGCCCAATGAGCAGTTCTTC. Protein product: CASSLGQGAPNEQFF.

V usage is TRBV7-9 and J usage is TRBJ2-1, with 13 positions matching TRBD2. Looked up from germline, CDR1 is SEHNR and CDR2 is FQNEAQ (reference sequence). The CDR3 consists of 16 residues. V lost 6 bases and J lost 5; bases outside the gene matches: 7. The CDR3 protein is CASSPLLAGGNNEQFF. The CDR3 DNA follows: TGTGCCAGCAGTCCCTTACTAGCGGGGGGGAACAATGAGCAGTTCTTC.

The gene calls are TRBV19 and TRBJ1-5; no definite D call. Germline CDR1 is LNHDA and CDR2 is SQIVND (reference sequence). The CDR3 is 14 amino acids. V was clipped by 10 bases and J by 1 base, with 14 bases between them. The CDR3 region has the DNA TGTGCCACCTGTCTTGAGTGGAGCAATCAGCCCCAGCATTTT. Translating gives CATCLEWSNQPQHF.

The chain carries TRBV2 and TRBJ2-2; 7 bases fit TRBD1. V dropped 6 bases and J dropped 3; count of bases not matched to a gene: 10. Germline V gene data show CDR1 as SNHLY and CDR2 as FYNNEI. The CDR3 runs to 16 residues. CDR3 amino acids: CASRQFQGDHTGELFF. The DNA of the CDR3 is TGTGCCAGCAGGCAATTCCAGGGGGATCACACCGGGGAGCTGTTTTTT.

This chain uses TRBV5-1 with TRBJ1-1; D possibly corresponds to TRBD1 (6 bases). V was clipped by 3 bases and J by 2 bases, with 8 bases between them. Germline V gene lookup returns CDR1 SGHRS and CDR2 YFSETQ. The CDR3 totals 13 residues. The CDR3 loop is CASSSGVNTEAFF. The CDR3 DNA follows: TGCGCCAGCAGCTCAGGGGTTAACACTGAAGCTTTCTTT.

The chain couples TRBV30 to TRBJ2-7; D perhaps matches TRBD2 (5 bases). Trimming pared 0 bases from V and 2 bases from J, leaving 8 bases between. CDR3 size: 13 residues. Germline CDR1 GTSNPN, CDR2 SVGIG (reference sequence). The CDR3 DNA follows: TGTGCCTGGAGTGTCCGGGGAACCTACGAGCAGTACTTC. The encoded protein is CAWSVRGTYEQYF.

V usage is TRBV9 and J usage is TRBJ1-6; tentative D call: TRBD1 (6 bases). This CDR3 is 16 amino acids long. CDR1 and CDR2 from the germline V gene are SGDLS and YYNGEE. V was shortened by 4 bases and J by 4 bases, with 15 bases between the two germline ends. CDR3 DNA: TGTGCCAGCAGCTTCCGTGGACAGCCTTATAATTCACCCCTCCACTTT. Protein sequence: CASSFRGQPYNSPLHF. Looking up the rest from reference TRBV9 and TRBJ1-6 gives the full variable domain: DSGVTQTPKHLITATGQRVTLRCSPRSGDLSVYWYQQSLDQGLQFLIQYYNGEERAKGNILERFSAQQFPDLHSELNLSSLELGDSALYFCASSFRGQPYNSPLHFGNGTRLTVT.

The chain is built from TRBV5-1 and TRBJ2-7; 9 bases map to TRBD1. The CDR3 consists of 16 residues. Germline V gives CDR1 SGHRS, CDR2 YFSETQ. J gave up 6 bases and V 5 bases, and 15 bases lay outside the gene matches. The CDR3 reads CASSSSGGTGTGEQYF. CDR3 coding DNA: TGCGCCAGCAGTTCCTCCGGTGGGACAGGGACGGGCGAGCAGTACTTC. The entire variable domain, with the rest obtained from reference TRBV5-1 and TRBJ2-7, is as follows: KAGVTQTPRYLIKTRGQQVTLSCSPISGHRSVSWYQQTPGQGLQFLFEYFSETQRNKGNFPGRFSGRQFSNSRSEMNVSTLELGDSALYLCASSSSGGTGTGEQYFGPGTRLTVT.

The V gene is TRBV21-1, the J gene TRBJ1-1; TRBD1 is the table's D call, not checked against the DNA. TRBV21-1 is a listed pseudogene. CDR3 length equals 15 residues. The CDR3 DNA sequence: TGTGCCAGCAGCCAAGGACAGGGGCCGAGGACTGAAGCTTTCTTT. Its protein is CASSQGQGPRTEAFF.

The CDR3 is CAVKGQGRISLGYTF. In nucleotides, the CDR3 is TGTGCCGTAAAAGGACAGGGGAGGATATCCTTAGGCTACACCTTC. The chain joins TRBV19 to TRBJ1-2; 9 bases are a match to TRBD1. The CDR3 sequence is 15 residues long. Unmatched junction bases numbered 18, after V lost 11 bases and J lost 8 bases. The germline V gene encodes CDR1 LNHDA and CDR2 SQIVND (reference sequence).

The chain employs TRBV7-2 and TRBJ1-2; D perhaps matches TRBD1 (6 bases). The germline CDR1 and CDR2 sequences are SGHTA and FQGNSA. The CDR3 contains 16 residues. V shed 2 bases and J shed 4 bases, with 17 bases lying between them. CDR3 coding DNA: TGTGCCAGCAGCTTAAGGGGCGGACAGACGATCTATGGCTACACCTTC. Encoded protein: CASSLRGGQTIYGYTF.

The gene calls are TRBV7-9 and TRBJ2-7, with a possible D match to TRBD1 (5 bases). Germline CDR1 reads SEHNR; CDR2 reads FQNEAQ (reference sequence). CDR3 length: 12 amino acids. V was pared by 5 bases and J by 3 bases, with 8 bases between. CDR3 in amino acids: CASSIQGYEQYF. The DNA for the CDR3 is TGTGCCAGCAGCATCCAGGGCTACGAGCAGTACTTC.

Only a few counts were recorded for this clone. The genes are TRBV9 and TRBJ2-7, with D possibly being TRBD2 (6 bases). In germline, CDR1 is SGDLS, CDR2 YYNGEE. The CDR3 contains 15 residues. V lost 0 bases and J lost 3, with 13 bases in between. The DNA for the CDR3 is TGTGCCAGCAGCGTAGCGCGGGACTCCAGCTACGAGCAGTACTTC. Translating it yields CASSVARDSSYEQYF.

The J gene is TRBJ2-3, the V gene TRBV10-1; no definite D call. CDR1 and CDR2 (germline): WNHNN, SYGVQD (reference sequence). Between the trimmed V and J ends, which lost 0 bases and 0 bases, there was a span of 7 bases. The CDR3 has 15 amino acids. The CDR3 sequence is CASSESPGSTDTQYF. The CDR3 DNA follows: TGCGCCAGCAGTGAGTCACCCGGTAGCACAGATACGCAGTATTTT.

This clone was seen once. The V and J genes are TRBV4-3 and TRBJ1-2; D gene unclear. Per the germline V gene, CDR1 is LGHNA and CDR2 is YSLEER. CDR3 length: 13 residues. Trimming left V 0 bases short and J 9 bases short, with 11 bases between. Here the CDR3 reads CASSQDKRDRYTF. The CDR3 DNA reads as TGCGCCAGCAGCCAAGATAAGAGGGATCGCTACACCTTC.

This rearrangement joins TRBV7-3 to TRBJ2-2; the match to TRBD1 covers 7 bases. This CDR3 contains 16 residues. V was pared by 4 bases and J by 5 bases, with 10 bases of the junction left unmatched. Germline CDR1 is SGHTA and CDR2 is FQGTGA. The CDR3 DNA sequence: TGTGCCAGCAGCTCCCCCGGGACAGACTTAACCGGGGAGCTGTTTTTT. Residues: CASSSPGTDLTGELFF.

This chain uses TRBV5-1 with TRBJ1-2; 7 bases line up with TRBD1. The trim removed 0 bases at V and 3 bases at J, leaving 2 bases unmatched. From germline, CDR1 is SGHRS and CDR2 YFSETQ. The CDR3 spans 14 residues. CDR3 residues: CASSLDTGDYGYTF. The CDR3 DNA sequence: TGCGCCAGCAGCTTGGATACAGGGGACTATGGCTACACCTTC.

The CDR3 spells CASGALRNTEAFF. In nucleotides, the CDR3 is TGTGCCAGCGGGGCACTTCGGAACACTGAAGCTTTCTTT. The J gene is TRBJ1-1, the V gene TRBV2; tentative D call: TRBD1 (5 bases). Trimming shortened V by 8 bases and J by 1 base, and 11 bases separated the two germline ends. This CDR3 has 13 residues. Germline loops: CDR1 SNHLY, CDR2 FYNNEI.

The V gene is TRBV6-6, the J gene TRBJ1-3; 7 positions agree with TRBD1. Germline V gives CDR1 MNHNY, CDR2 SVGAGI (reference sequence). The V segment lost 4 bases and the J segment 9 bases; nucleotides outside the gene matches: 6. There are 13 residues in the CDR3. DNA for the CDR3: TGTGCCAGCAGTTTGACAGGGCTCGGCACCATATATTTT. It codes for CASSLTGLGTIYF.

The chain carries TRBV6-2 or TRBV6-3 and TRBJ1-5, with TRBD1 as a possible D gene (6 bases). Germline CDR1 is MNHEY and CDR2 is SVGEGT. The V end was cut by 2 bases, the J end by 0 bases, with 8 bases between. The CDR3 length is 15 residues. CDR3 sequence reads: CASSYGGASNQPQHF. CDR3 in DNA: TGTGCCAGCAGTTACGGGGGGGCTAGCAATCAGCCCCAGCATTTT.

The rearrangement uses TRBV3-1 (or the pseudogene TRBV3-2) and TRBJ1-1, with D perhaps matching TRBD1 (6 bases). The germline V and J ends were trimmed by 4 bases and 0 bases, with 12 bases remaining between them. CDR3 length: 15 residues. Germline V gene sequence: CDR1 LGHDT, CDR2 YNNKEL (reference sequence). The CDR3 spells CASSRPGHLNTEAFF. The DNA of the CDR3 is TGTGCCAGCAGCCGTCCGGGACACCTGAACACTGAAGCTTTCTTT.

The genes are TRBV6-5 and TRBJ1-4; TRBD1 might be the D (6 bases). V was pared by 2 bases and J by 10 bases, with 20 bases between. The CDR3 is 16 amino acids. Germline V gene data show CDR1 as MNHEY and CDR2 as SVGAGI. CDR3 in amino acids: CASSYTSSRGGGKLFF. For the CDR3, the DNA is TGTGCCAGCAGTTACACATCCTCCCGGGGAGGGGGAAAACTGTTTTTT.

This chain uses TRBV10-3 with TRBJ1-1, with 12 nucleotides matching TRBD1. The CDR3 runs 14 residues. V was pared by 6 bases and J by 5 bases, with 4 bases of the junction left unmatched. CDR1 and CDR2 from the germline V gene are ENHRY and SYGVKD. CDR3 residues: CAIRGGQGATEAFF. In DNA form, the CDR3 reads TGTGCCATCAGGGGGGGACAGGGGGCGACTGAAGCTTTCTTT.

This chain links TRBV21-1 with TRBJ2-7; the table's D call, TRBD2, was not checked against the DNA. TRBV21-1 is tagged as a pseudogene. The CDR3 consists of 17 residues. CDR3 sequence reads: CASRPAGTRFFLRRKYF. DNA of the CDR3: TGTGCCAGCAGACCAGCCGGGACTAGGTTTTTCCTACGTCGGAAGTACTTC.